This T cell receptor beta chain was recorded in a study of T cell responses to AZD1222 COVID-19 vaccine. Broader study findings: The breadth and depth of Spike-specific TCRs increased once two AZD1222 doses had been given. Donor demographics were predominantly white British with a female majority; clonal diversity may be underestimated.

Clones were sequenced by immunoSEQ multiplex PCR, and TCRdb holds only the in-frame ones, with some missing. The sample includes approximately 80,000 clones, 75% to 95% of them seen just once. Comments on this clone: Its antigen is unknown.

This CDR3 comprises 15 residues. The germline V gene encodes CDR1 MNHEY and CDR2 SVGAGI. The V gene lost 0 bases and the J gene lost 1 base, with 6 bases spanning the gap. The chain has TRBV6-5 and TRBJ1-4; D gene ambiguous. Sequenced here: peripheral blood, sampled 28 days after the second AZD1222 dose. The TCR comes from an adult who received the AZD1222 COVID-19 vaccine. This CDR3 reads CASSYSQLTNEKLFF. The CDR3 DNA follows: TGTGCCAGCAGTTACTCGCAGCTAACTAATGAAAAACTGTTTTTT.